The 13 T cell receptor beta chains in this list originate from one sample, sequenced in a study of T cells in Graves' hyperthyroidism and ophthalmopathy. There were TCR beta CDR3 regions amplified from RNA transcripts. The primer set for the first-round RT-PCR of the TCR CDR3 was HTBI. TCRdb reanalysed the multiplex PCR reads using MiXCR and keeps one entry per CDR3 protein. The sample includes 500,000 to 750,000 distinct CDR3 sequences, about a sixth of them seen just once. Material for sequencing was blood. These receptors originate from a woman under 40 with Graves' hyperthyroidism.

This chain connects TRBV29-1 to TRBJ1-4, with 7 bases that match TRBD1. In germline, CDR1 is SQVTM, CDR2 ANQGSEA. The CDR3 is made up of 12 amino acids. V dropped 7 bases and J dropped 3; count of bases not matched to a gene: 2. CDR3 amino acids: CSATGANEKLFF. The CDR3 region has the DNA TGCAGCGCTACAGGGGCTAATGAAAAACTGTTTTTT.

There are many counts of this clonotype. The chain links TRBV18 to TRBJ1-1; tentative D call: TRBD1 (6 bases). Trimming took off 0 bases at V and 5 bases at J, with 13 bases between the two ends. The V gene's germline CDR1 is KGHSH and CDR2 LQKENI. The CDR3 has 15 amino acids. CDR3 region: CASSPPGRGGTEAFF. The CDR3 DNA is TGTGCCAGCTCACCACCGGGCAGGGGAGGGACTGAAGCTTTCTTT. Variable domain in full (rest from reference TRBV18 and TRBJ1-1): NAGVMQNPRHLVRRRGQEARLRCSPMKGHSHVYWYRQLPEEGLKFMVYLQKENIIDESGMPKERFSAEFPKEGPSILRIQQVVRGDSAAYFCASSPPGRGGTEAFFGQGTRLTVV.

This clonotype has just one count. This chain's CDR3 is CASSQTAEGPGEKLFF. CDR3 sequence (DNA): TGTGCCAGCAGCCAGACCGCCGAGGGTCCTGGGGAAAAACTGTTTTTT. The chain joins TRBV4-2 to TRBJ1-4; D unresolved. Trimming cost V 3 bases and J 8 bases, with 19 bases left between them. CDR1 LGHNA and CDR2 YNFKEQ come from the germline V gene. The CDR3 extends over 16 amino acids.

This clonotype was counted many times. The chain links TRBV2 to TRBJ1-4; D unclear. Trimming cost V 3 bases and J 7 bases, with 12 bases left between them. The CDR3 loop spans 14 amino acids. From germline, CDR1 is SNHLY and CDR2 FYNNEI. For the CDR3, the DNA is TGTGCCAGCAGTGATGAGTGGCTGGGTGAAAAACTGTTTTTT. This encodes CASSDEWLGEKLFF.

The sample holds many counts of this clonotype. This chain joins TRBV7-6 and TRBJ2-1, with 7 positions matching TRBD2. In germline, CDR1 is SGHVS, CDR2 FNYEAQ. The CDR3 length is 15 residues. Trimming removed 5 bases from V and 2 bases from J; junction bases left unmatched: 6. The CDR3 spells CASSPSGETYNEQFF. CDR3 nucleotides: TGTGCCAGCAGCCCCAGCGGGGAAACCTACAATGAGCAGTTCTTC.

This clonotype occurred many times. The rearrangement joins TRBV11-3 to TRBJ2-5; TRBD2 is a possible D gene (6 bases). V was trimmed by 5 bases and J by 5 bases, leaving 12 bases between them. Germline loops: CDR1 SGHNT, CDR2 YENEEA. This CDR3 is built from 13 residues. CDR3 nucleotides: TGTGCCAGCAGCCCGACTAGTGTGGAGACCCAGTACTTC. Protein: CASSPTSVETQYF.

Ten or more counts support this clonotype. This chain joins TRBV6-2 or TRBV6-3 and TRBJ2-5; TRBD2 is a possible D gene (5 bases). The V gene lost 8 bases and the J gene lost 5 bases, with 9 bases spanning the gap. The length of the CDR3 is 11 residues. Germline V gene data show CDR1 as MNHEY and CDR2 as SVGEGT. The DNA for the CDR3 is TGTGCCAGCGCGACGGGGGAGACCCAGTACTTC. Amino acid sequence: CASATGETQYF.

Many counts were recorded for this clonotype. The chain joins TRBV20-1 to TRBJ1-1; D is perhaps TRBD1 (6 bases). This CDR3 contains 16 residues. V was trimmed by 0 bases and J by 3 bases, leaving 17 bases between them. In germline, CDR1 is DFQATT, CDR2 SNEGSKA (reference sequence). The CDR3 spells CSARDPGEGQDTEAFF. The CDR3 DNA reads as TGCAGTGCTAGAGATCCTGGGGAGGGACAAGACACTGAAGCTTTCTTT.

At least ten counts were recorded for this clonotype. The V and J genes are TRBV20-1 and TRBJ2-3; no clear D gene. Germline V lookup: CDR1 DFQATT, CDR2 SNEGSKA (reference sequence). This CDR3 has 11 amino acids. V was clipped by 6 bases and J by 4 bases, with 8 bases between them. CDR3 protein: CSAVKADTQYF. The CDR3 coding sequence is TGCAGTGCCGTAAAAGCAGATACGCAGTATTTT.

The CDR3 reads CSARSGDYEQYF. The CDR3 DNA follows: TGCAGTGCTAGATCGGGGGACTACGAGCAGTACTTC. V and J are TRBV20-1 and TRBJ2-7; the D gene is possibly TRBD2 (6 bases). There are 12 residues in the CDR3. The V end lost 2 bases, the J end lost 3 bases, and 8 bases lay between the germline ends. Per germline, CDR1 DFQATT and CDR2 SNEGSKA (reference sequence).

This clonotype came up a few times. The chain uses TRBV10-2 and TRBJ1-2, with D hard to call. The CDR3 has 14 residues. Per the germline V gene, CDR1 is WSHSY and CDR2 is SAAADI. The V end was cut by 2 bases, the J end by 5 bases, with 12 bases between. The CDR3 here is CASSEQDTEYGYTF. The CDR3 DNA follows: TGCGCCAGCAGTGAGCAAGACACGGAATATGGCTACACCTTC.

CDR3 nucleotides: TGTGCCAGTAATAAGGGGACCGCGAACACCGGGGAGCTGTTTTTT. Protein: CASNKGTANTGELFF. The chain is built from TRBV19 and TRBJ2-2, with D possibly being TRBD1 or TRBD2 (5 bases each). Trimming stripped 7 bases from V and 0 bases from J, with 12 bases between. CDR1 is LNHDA and CDR2 is SQIVND in the germline V gene (reference sequence). CDR3 length: 15 residues.

The rearrangement links TRBV7-3 to TRBJ1-5; tentatively, D is TRBD1 (5 bases). Looked up from germline, CDR1 is SGHTA and CDR2 is FQGTGA. The CDR3 is 19 residues long. V was cut by 4 bases and J by 0 bases, with 22 bases left in between. CDR3 in amino acids: CASSSTRGTGNYSNQPQHF. The CDR3 DNA reads TGTGCCAGCAGCTCAACCCGTGGGACCGGGAATTATAGCAATCAGCCCCAGCATTTT.